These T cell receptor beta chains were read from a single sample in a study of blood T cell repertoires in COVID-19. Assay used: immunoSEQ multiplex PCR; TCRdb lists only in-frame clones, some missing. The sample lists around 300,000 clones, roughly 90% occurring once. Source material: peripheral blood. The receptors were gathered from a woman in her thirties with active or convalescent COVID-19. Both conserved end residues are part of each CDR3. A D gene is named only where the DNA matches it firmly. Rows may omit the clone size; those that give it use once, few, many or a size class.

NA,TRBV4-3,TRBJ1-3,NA,CASSQDRGNTIYF,TGCGCCAGCAGCCAAGACAGGGGAAACACCATATATTTT
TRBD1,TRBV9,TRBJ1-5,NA,CASSLQGNQPQHF,TGTGCCAGCAGCCTACAGGGGAATCAGCCCCAGCATTTT
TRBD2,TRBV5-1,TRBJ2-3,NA,CASSWGLAGESSDTQYF,TGCGCCAGCAGCTGGGGACTAGCGGGGGAGAGCTCCGATACGCAGTATTTT
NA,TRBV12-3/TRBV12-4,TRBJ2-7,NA,CASSLEPGLQYF,TGTGCCAGCAGTTTAGAACCGGGACTTCAGTACTTC
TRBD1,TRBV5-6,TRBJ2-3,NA,CASARTGSLDTQYF,TGTGCCAGCGCCAGGACAGGTTCTCTGGATACGCAGTATTTT
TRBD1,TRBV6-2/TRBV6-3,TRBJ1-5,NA,CASSSHRGVQNQPQHF,TGTGCCAGCAGTTCCCACAGGGGAGTACAGAATCAGCCCCAGCATTTT
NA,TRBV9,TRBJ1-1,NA,CASSDIRGTEAFF,TGTGCCAGCAGCGACATCAGGGGCACTGAAGCTTTCTTT
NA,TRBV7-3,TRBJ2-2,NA,CASSLGGATGTGELFF,TGTGCCAGCAGCTTAGGGGGGGCCACGGGCACCGGGGAGCTGTTTTTT
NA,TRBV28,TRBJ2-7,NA,CASTPALRSGEQYF,TGTGCCAGCACCCCCGCGTTAAGGAGTGGCGAGCAGTACTTC
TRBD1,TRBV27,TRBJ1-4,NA,CASKGGTGRGDEKLFF,TGTGCCAGCAAGGGTGGGACAGGGAGGGGAGATGAAAAACTGTTTTTT
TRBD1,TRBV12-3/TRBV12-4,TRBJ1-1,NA,CASSPPTGQAFF,TGTGCCAGCAGTCCTCCGACAGGGCAAGCTTTCTTT
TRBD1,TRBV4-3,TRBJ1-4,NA,CASSQGGTQGATNEKLFF,TGCGCCAGCAGCCAAGGGGGGACACAGGGGGCAACTAATGAAAAACTGTTTTTT
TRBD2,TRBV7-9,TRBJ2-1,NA,CASSPRTSGGVAYNEQFF,TGTGCCAGCAGCCCCAGGACTAGCGGGGGGGTCGCCTACAATGAGCAGTTCTTC
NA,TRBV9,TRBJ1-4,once,CASSVAPGPNEKLFF,TGTGCCAGCAGCGTAGCTCCAGGGCCTAATGAAAAACTGTTTTTT
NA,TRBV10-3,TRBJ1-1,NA,CAISEVGSTEAFF,TGTGCCATCAGTGAGGTCGGTAGCACTGAAGCTTTCTTT
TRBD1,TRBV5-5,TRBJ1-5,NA,CASSLGTGGASSNQPQHF,TGTGCCAGCAGCCTAGGCACAGGGGGCGCTTCAAGCAATCAGCCCCAGCATTTT
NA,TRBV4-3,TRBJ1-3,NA,CASSQVGGGSGNTIYF,TGCGCCAGCAGCCAAGTTGGCGGGGGATCTGGAAACACCATATATTTT
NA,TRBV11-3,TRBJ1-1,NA,CASSPGRGGGTEAFF,TGTGCCAGCAGCCCGGGCCGCGGGGGGGGCACTGAAGCTTTCTTT
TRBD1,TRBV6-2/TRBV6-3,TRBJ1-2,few,CASSRTGGNYGYTF,TGTGCCAGCAGTCGGACAGGGGGCAACTATGGCTACACCTTC
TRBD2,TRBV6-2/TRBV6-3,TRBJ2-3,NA,CASSYDGGWATDTQYF,TGTGCCAGCAGTTACGACGGGGGGTGGGCCACAGATACGCAGTATTTT
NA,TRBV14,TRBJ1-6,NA,CASSQLGTLHF,TGTGCCAGCAGCCAACTAGGAACCCTCCACTTT
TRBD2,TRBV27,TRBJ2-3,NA,CASHSGIRTDTQYF,TGTGCCAGTCATAGCGGGATACGCACAGATACGCAGTATTTT
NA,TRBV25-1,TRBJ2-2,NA,CATRGAPDTGELFF,TGTGCCACCAGGGGAGCTCCCGACACCGGGGAGCTGTTTTTT
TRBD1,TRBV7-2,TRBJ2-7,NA,CASSFRDRGYEQYF,TGTGCCAGCAGCTTCCGGGACAGGGGCTACGAGCAGTACTTC
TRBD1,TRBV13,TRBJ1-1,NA,CASSGRDRATEAFF,TGTGCCAGCAGCGGACGGGACAGGGCTACTGAAGCTTTCTTT
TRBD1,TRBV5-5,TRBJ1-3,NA,CASSARGGDSERSSGNTIYF,TGTGCCAGCAGCGCGCGAGGGGGCGACAGCGAAAGAAGCTCTGGAAACACCATATATTTT